The TCR beta chain described here comes from a study of cytomegalovirus exposure and HLA in healthy donors. This clone was counted a single time. Its antigen remains unidentified. Amplification used 60 Vbeta primers and 13 Jbeta primers. The assay was immunoSEQ multiplex PCR, and TCRdb's table has in-frame clones only and misses some. The sample has more than 75,000 clones; 79% are singletons. The study, taken as a whole, reports: In an earlier analysis, about 87% or about 30%: the productive usage of most TCR beta V segments.

V was trimmed by 6 bases and J by 10 bases, leaving 16 bases between them. CDR1 SNHLY and CDR2 FYNNEI come from the germline V gene. The CDR3 has 14 amino acids. The source is a woman aged 40 to 50 in good health and CMV-seropositive. This chain uses TRBV2 with TRBJ1-6; D perhaps matches TRBD1 (6 bases). Sequenced material: PBMCs. CDR3 nucleotide sequence: TGTGCCAGCAGACAAACAGGGTGGGACTCACCCCTCCACTTT. Its translation is CASRQTGWDSPLHF.